The 12 T cell receptor beta chains below come from one sample, sequenced in a study of blood T cell repertoires in COVID-19. Using immunoSEQ multiplex PCR, the repertoire was profiled, and TCRdb retains in-frame clones only, with some absent. The table shows 110,000 to 150,000 clones, with around 76% occurring only once. Sequenced material: peripheral blood. Source of these receptors: a man aged 80 or over with acute or convalescent COVID-19.

This clone came up once. V and J are TRBV9 and TRBJ1-1; TRBD1 matches 7 bases. This CDR3 is 13 amino acids long. Germline CDR1 reads SGDLS; CDR2 reads YYNGEE. J gave up 3 bases and V 4 bases, and 3 bases lay outside the gene matches. The DNA of the CDR3 is TGTGCCAGCAGCAAGGGGGCCTACACTGAAGCTTTCTTT. Protein product: CASSKGAYTEAFF.

The CDR3 DNA reads as TGCAGCGTCCACGGACAGGGGGCGAACTATGGCTACACCTTC. It yields the protein CSVHGQGANYGYTF. V gene TRBV29-1 combines with J gene TRBJ1-2, with 11 bases lining up with TRBD1. The length of the CDR3 is 14 residues. Trimming at V came to 6 bases and at J to 2 bases, leaving 5 bases not matched to a gene. Germline CDR1 SQVTM, CDR2 ANQGSEA.

The chain employs TRBV7-8 and TRBJ1-2, with D maybe TRBD1 (6 bases). The CDR3 length is 15 residues. The germline V gene encodes CDR1 SGHVS and CDR2 FQNEAQ. Trimming took 4 bases from V and 4 from J, leaving 16 bases between them. DNA for the CDR3: TGTGCCAGCAGCTCTCCGACCCCAGGGGTCTATGGCTACACCTTC. Amino acid sequence: CASSSPTPGVYGYTF.

The chain is built from TRBV5-1 and TRBJ1-4; maybe TRBD1 (6 bases). CDR3 length: 16 amino acids. Per the germline V gene, CDR1 is SGHRS and CDR2 is YFSETQ. Trimming took off 0 bases at V and 4 bases at J, with 13 bases between the two ends. CDR3 in DNA: TGCGCCAGCAGCTTGGGTAGTTCACAGGGTAATGAAAAACTGTTTTTT. It translates to CASSLGSSQGNEKLFF. Based on the CDR3 plus reference TRBV5-1 and TRBJ1-4, the full variable domain is KAGVTQTPRYLIKTRGQQVTLSCSPISGHRSVSWYQQTPGQGLQFLFEYFSETQRNKGNFPGRFSGRQFSNSRSEMNVSTLELGDSALYLCASSLGSSQGNEKLFFGSGTQLSVL.

This chain links TRBV18 with TRBJ1-5; 8 nucleotides match TRBD1. The CDR3 runs to 16 residues. Germline V gene lookup returns CDR1 KGHSH and CDR2 LQKENI. The V and J ends lost 3 bases and 0 bases, in that order; junction bases with no gene match: 4. CDR3 loop: CASSPTGGNSNQPQHF. In DNA, the CDR3 is TGTGCCAGCTCACCCACAGGGGGGAATAGCAATCAGCCCCAGCATTTT.

The chain uses TRBV7-9 and TRBJ1-1; D gene unclear. Germline CDR1 reads SEHNR; CDR2 reads FQNEAQ (reference sequence). V was cut by 2 bases and J by 6 bases, with 7 bases left in between. The CDR3 has 12 residues. CDR3 region: CASSLTNPEAFF. The CDR3 DNA reads as TGTGCCAGCAGCTTAACAAACCCTGAAGCTTTCTTT.

The chain uses TRBV7-2 and TRBJ1-4; 8 bases match TRBD1. The CDR3 covers 15 residues. V gave up 1 base and J gave up 6 bases; unmatched junction bases: 4. The germline gives CDR1 SGHTA, CDR2 FQGNSA. The DNA for the CDR3 is TGTGCCAGCAGCTTAGAGGCAGGGGGCGATGAAAAACTGTTTTTT. Translation gives CASSLEAGGDEKLFF.

The genes are TRBV12-3 or TRBV12-4 and TRBJ1-1; 7 bases map to TRBD1. The CDR3 length is 13 residues. The ends lost 2 bases at V and 7 bases at J; junction bases unmatched: 4. CDR3 coding DNA: TGTGCCAGCAGTTTACGGGGGACAGATGAAGCTTTCTTT. Translated, it gives CASSLRGTDEAFF.

V gene TRBV7-8 combines with J gene TRBJ2-5; TRBD1 is a possible D gene (5 bases). Per the germline V gene, CDR1 is SGHVS and CDR2 is FQNEAQ. This CDR3 spans 13 amino acids. V lost 1 base to trimming and J lost 2 bases, with 5 bases between them. CDR3 nucleotide sequence: TGTGCCAGCAGCTTAGACAGGCAAGAGACCCAGTACTTC. It yields the protein CASSLDRQETQYF.

The CDR3 DNA reads as TGTGCCTGGAGCGGGGAGACCCAGTACTTC. Its protein product is CAWSGETQYF. The chain recombines TRBV30 with TRBJ2-5; D remains unclear. V lost 3 bases and J lost 5, with 4 bases in between. CDR3 length: 10 amino acids. Germline CDR1 GTSNPN, CDR2 SVGIG (reference sequence).

As concerns this clone: The sample contains more than one DNA sequence encoding this CDR3. The rearrangement joins TRBV3-1 (or the pseudogene TRBV3-2) to TRBJ1-5, with D unclear. Germline-derived CDR1 and CDR2 are LGHDT and YNNKEL (reference sequence). V shed 1 base and J shed 7 bases, with 5 bases lying between them. The CDR3 runs 12 residues. The CDR3 DNA is TGTGCCAGCAGCCAAGGGGCGCAGCCCCAGCATTTT. This encodes CASSQGAQPQHF.

The chain combines TRBV5-1 with TRBJ2-5; TRBD1 matches 9 bases. J gave up 5 bases and V 4 bases, and 12 bases lay outside the gene matches. CDR1 SGHRS and CDR2 YFSETQ come from the germline V gene. CDR3 size: 16 residues. The CDR3 DNA reads TGCGCCAGCAGCGTCCTGACAGGGGGAGTGGGTGAGACCCAGTACTTC. It translates to CASSVLTGGVGETQYF.